This is a list of T cell receptor beta chains from one sample in a study of blood T cell repertoires in COVID-19. The table came from immunoSEQ multiplex PCR; TCRdb's copy has only in-frame clones and leaves some out. The sample holds about 120,000 clones, 80% to 90% seen once. Input material: peripheral blood. These receptors were taken from a man in his 70s with active or convalescent COVID-19. Each CDR3 is given with its conserved first and last residue. A D gene is named only where the DNA matches it firmly. The size entry is marked missing in some rows and otherwise reads once, few, many or a size class.

j_call clone_size d_call cdr3_length v_call cdr3_aa cdr3_nt
TRBJ1-1 . . 15 TRBV7-2 CASSLRSSMNTEAFF TGTGCCAGCAGCTTAAGGAGCTCCATGAACACTGAAGCTTTCTTT
TRBJ1-4 . TRBD1 14 TRBV11-2 CASSLGQGNEKLFF TGTGCCAGCAGCTTGGGACAGGGTAATGAAAAACTGTTTTTT
TRBJ1-4 . TRBD1 13 TRBV29-1 CSVDGDRGEKLFF TGCAGCGTTGACGGGGACAGGGGTGAAAAACTGTTTTTT
TRBJ2-1 . TRBD2 16 TRBV9 CASSGPTSGGYNEQFF TGTGCCAGCAGCGGTCCGACTAGCGGGGGTTACAATGAGCAGTTCTTC
TRBJ2-5 . . 14 TRBV5-1 CASSRSGVQETQYF TGCGCCAGCAGCAGGTCGGGAGTTCAGGAGACCCAGTACTTC
TRBJ2-5 . . 15 TRBV19 CASSMADSKSETQYF TGTGCCAGTAGTATGGCGGACAGTAAATCGGAGACCCAGTACTTC
TRBJ1-5 . . 16 TRBV19 CASSITGTPSNQPQHF TGTGCCAGTAGTATAACAGGGACCCCCTCTAATCAGCCCCAGCATTTT
TRBJ2-3 . . 13 TRBV25-1 CASSEAGPDTQYF TGTGCCAGCAGTGAAGCGGGCCCGGATACGCAGTATTTT
TRBJ2-1 . . 14 TRBV27 CASSLSGAYNEQFF TGTGCCAGCAGTTTATCAGGGGCTTACAATGAGCAGTTCTTC
TRBJ2-7 . TRBD1 16 TRBV15 CATSRTAGQGFDEQYF TGTGCCACCAGCAGAACTGCCGGACAGGGGTTTGACGAGCAGTACTTC
TRBJ2-1 . TRBD1 13 TRBV18 CASSPDRGNEQFF TGTGCCAGCTCACCGGACAGGGGCAATGAGCAGTTCTTC
TRBJ1-2 . . 13 TRBV7-8 CASSLGKQDGYTF TGTGCCAGCAGCTTAGGGAAACAGGATGGCTACACCTTC
TRBJ1-4 once TRBD1 12 TRBV29-1 CSVVQGDEKLFF TGCAGCGTTGTGCAGGGGGATGAAAAACTGTTTTTT
TRBJ2-1 . TRBD2 18 TRBV7-8 CASSSGAGTSGRYNGQFF TGTGCCAGCAGCTCAGGGGCCGGGACTAGCGGGCGCTACAATGGGCAGTTCTTC
TRBJ2-3 . TRBD2 15 TRBV6-1 CASSEGLAGADTQYF TGTGCCAGCAGTGAGGGGCTAGCGGGAGCAGATACGCAGTATTTT
TRBJ2-6 . . 15 TRBV19 CASSITGSGANVLTF TGTGCCAGTAGTATAACGGGCTCTGGGGCCAACGTCCTGACTTTC
TRBJ1-1 . . 11 TRBV5-1 CASSLDRESFF TGCGCCAGCAGCTTGGACAGGGAGTCATTCTTT
TRBJ2-7 . TRBD2 17 TRBV6-6 CASSPSSLAGEGYEQYF TGTGCCAGCAGTCCCTCCTCTCTAGCGGGAGAGGGCTACGAGCAGTACTTC
TRBJ2-2 . TRBD2 15 TRBV11-2 CASSNSGSNTGELFF TGTGCCAGCAGCAATAGCGGGTCGAACACCGGGGAGCTGTTTTTT
TRBJ2-2 once . 14 TRBV3-1/TRBV3-2 CASSTPGYTGELFF TGTGCCAGCAGCACCCCTGGCTACACCGGGGAGCTGTTTTTT
TRBJ2-1 . . 15 TRBV27 CASSSQMKGENEQFF TGTGCCAGCAGTTCACAAATGAAAGGGGAAAATGAGCAGTTCTTC
TRBJ1-4 . . 15 TRBV3-1/TRBV3-2 CASSQDPSRNEKLFF TGTGCCAGCAGCCAAGATCCCAGCAGGAATGAAAAACTGTTTTTT
TRBJ2-3 once TRBD1 16 TRBV5-1 CASSPSPGQIADTQYF TGCGCCAGCAGCCCTTCGCCGGGACAGATCGCAGATACGCAGTATTTT
TRBJ1-5 . . 15 TRBV18 CASSPRQERDQPQHF TGTGCCAGCTCACCGAGACAGGAAAGGGATCAGCCCCAGCATTTT
TRBJ2-5 . . 13 TRBV7-9 CASSLGSGETQYF TGTGCCAGCAGCTTAGGGTCGGGGGAGACCCAGTACTTC
TRBJ2-7 . TRBD1 16 TRBV27 CASSLSGDREIYEQYF TGTGCCAGCAGTCTGTCCGGGGACAGGGAGATATACGAGCAGTACTTC
TRBJ1-1 . . 14 TRBV18 CASQRGVGRTEAFF TGTGCCAGCCAAAGGGGCGTGGGGAGGACTGAAGCTTTCTTT
TRBJ1-6 . . 16 TRBV4-1 CASSEIWTGNNSPLHF TGCGCCAGCAGCGAAATATGGACGGGAAATAATTCACCCCTCCACTTT
TRBJ1-4 . . 15 TRBV28 CASRGGQGSLFGLFF TGTGCCAGCAGGGGAGGACAAGGCTCACTTTTTGGACTGTTTTTT
TRBJ2-2 . TRBD2 17 TRBV27 CASSIPLGTRKGGELFF TGTGCCAGCAGTATACCACTCGGGACTAGGAAGGGCGGGGAGCTGTTTTTT
TRBJ2-5 . . 13 TRBV2 CARNANLQETQYF TGTGCCAGAAACGCTAACCTCCAAGAGACCCAGTACTTC
TRBJ2-5 . TRBD2 17 TRBV5-1 CASSLRTSGGGKETQYF TGCGCCAGCAGCTTGCGGACTAGCGGGGGAGGAAAAGAGACCCAGTACTTC
TRBJ2-5 . TRBD1 13 TRBV10-3 CAISDRGLETQYF TGTGCCATCAGTGACAGGGGGCTCGAGACCCAGTACTTC
TRBJ2-1 . . 13 TRBV11-3 CASSLAEYNEQFF TGTGCCAGCAGCTTAGCGGAGTACAATGAGCAGTTCTTC
TRBJ1-1 once . 15 TRBV28 CASSLSTGMNTEAFF TGTGCCAGCAGTTTAAGTACAGGCATGAACACTGAAGCTTTCTTT